This T cell receptor (beta chain) is drawn from a study of Graves' ophthalmopathy and Graves' hyperthyroidism. Amplified material comprised TCR beta CDR3 regions derived from RNA transcripts. HTBI-primed first-round RT-PCR preceded second-round multiplex PCR. TCRdb reanalysed the multiplex PCR reads using MiXCR and keeps one entry per CDR3 protein. The data hold hundreds of thousands of distinct CDR3 sequences, with roughly 40% observed a single time. This clonotype was observed at least ten times. The germline V gene encodes CDR1 SGDLS and CDR2 YYNGEE. The CDR3 is made up of 14 amino acids. V shed 4 bases and J shed 10 bases, with 17 bases lying between them. For donors with ophthalmopathy, the disease showed moderate-to-severe activity, reached CAS ≥3 and NOSPECS ≥4, and had lasted under 3 months. Ineligible for inclusion were patients with other autoimmune diseases, uncontrolled infections, pregnancy or lactation. A diagnosis was made from clinical symptoms together with serum thyroxine, TRAb, thyroid ultrasound and orbital computed tomography.

The rearrangement links TRBV9 to TRBJ1-4; D is perhaps TRBD1 (6 bases). The sequencing input was peripheral blood. The clonotype comes from an adult man with Graves' ophthalmopathy. The CDR3 is CASSPGSGDGKLFF. The CDR3 nucleotides are TGTGCCAGCAGCCCGGGATCAGGGGACGGAAAACTGTTTTTT. The variable domain in full, with the rest retrieved from reference TRBV9 and TRBJ1-4, is DSGVTQTPKHLITATGQRVTLRCSPRSGDLSVYWYQQSLDQGLQFLIQYYNGEERAKGNILERFSAQQFPDLHSELNLSSLELGDSALYFCASSPGSGDGKLFFGSGTQLSVL.